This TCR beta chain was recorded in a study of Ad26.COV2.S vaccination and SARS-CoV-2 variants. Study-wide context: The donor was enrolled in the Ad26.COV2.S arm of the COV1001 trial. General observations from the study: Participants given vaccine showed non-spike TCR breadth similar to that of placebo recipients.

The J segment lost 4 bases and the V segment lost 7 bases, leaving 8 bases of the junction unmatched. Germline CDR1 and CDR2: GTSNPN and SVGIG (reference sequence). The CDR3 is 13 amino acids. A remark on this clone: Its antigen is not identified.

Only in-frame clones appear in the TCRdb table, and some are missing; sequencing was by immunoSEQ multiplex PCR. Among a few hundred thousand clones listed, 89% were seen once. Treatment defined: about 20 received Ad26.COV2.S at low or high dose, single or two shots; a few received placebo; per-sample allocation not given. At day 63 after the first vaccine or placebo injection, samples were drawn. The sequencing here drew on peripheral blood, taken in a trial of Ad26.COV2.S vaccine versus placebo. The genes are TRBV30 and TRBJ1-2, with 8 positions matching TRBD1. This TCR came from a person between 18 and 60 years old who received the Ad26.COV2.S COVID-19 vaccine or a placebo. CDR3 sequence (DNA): TGTGCCTATATGGACAGGGTCACCTATGGCTACACCTTC. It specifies CAYMDRVTYGYTF.